What follows are 28 T cell receptor beta chains derived from one specimen sequenced in a study of T cells after yellow fever vaccination. TCRdb re-derived calls from the 5' RACE reads in MiXCR, one entry per CDR3 protein. The sample contains under 150,000 distinct CDR3 sequences, about 15% of which appear only once. The sample in question was CD8+ T cells sorted from PBMCs, obtained 5 days after the yellow fever booster vaccination. Receptors originate from a man younger than 30 who received the YFV17D yellow fever vaccine.

The sample holds a few counts of this clonotype. This rearrangement joins TRBV7-6 to TRBJ2-7, with D perhaps matching TRBD2 (5 bases). The CDR3 covers 13 residues. V dropped 3 bases and J dropped 6 bases, with 12 bases sitting between them. CDR1 and CDR2 from the germline V gene are SGHVS and FNYEAQ. CDR3 protein: CASSFSGNGEQYV. The CDR3, as DNA: TGTGCCAGCAGCTTTTCGGGGAACGGCGAGCAGTACGTC.

This clonotype has more than one count but fewer than ten. V is TRBV5-5 and J is TRBJ2-1; possible D gene TRBD1, 6 bases. Germline loops: CDR1 SGHKS, CDR2 YYEKEE (reference sequence). The CDR3 contains 13 residues. V lost 4 bases to trimming and J lost 7 bases, with 12 bases between them. The CDR3 DNA reads as TGTGCCAGCAGCGCTAAACAGGGAAATGAGCAGTTCTTC. It yields the protein CASSAKQGNEQFF.

As DNA, the CDR3 is TGCGCCAGCACCGGGGGCATTGAGCAGTTCTTC. Translating it yields CASTGGIEQFF. V is TRBV5-1 and J is TRBJ2-1; D may be TRBD1 or TRBD2 (6 bases each). Germline V CDR1 and CDR2: SGHRS, YFSETQ. V was shortened by 6 bases and J by 9 bases, with 10 bases between the two germline ends. The CDR3 runs to 11 residues.

The chain links TRBV5-1 to TRBJ1-2, with 9 nucleotides matching TRBD1. The CDR3 sequence is 15 residues long. V shed 4 bases, J shed 2 bases, and the junction held 6 bases outside the gene matches. The germline V gene has CDR1 SGHRS and CDR2 YFSETQ. The CDR3 DNA sequence: TGCGCCAGCAGCCCGGGGACAGGGTTGAACTATGGCTACACCTTC. Protein sequence: CASSPGTGLNYGYTF.

The rearrangement joins TRBV5-6 to TRBJ1-2; D gene uncertain. There are 14 residues in the CDR3. Germline lookup yields CDR1 SGHDT and CDR2 YYEEEE. Trimming removed 0 bases from V and 8 bases from J, with 14 bases in between. The CDR3 reads CASSLAGGFDGYTF. The DNA for the CDR3 is TGTGCCAGCAGCTTGGCTGGAGGGTTTGACGGCTACACCTTC.

This clonotype was observed a handful of times. V and J are TRBV28 and TRBJ2-7; D is perhaps TRBD1 (7 bases). CDR3 length: 14 residues. The germline V and J ends were trimmed by 3 bases and 5 bases, with 14 bases remaining between them. The germline gives CDR1 MDHEN, CDR2 SYDVKM. The chain's CDR3 is CASSLGGTEDEQYV. CDR3 nucleotide sequence: TGTGCCAGCAGTTTGGGCGGGACAGAGGACGAGCAGTACGTC.

This clonotype was seen more than once but under ten times. The chain uses TRBV6-2 or TRBV6-3 and TRBJ1-5; D gene unclear. Germline loops: CDR1 MNHEY, CDR2 SVGEGT. The V gene lost 5 bases and the J gene lost 0 bases, with 5 bases spanning the gap. The CDR3 has 13 residues. The CDR3 nucleotides are TGTGCCAGCAGTCATACTAGCAATCAGCCCCAGCATTTT. This encodes CASSHTSNQPQHF.

The chain has TRBV7-9 and TRBJ2-1, with D perhaps TRBD2 (6 bases). Germline V gene data show CDR1 as SEHNR and CDR2 as FQNEAQ (reference sequence). This CDR3 spans 17 amino acids. With 5 bases removed from V and 0 bases from J, the gap between germline ends came to 17 bases. As DNA, the CDR3 is TGTGCCAGCAGCCCCCGGGGAGGTGCCAGCTCCTACAATGAGCAGTTCTTC. It specifies CASSPRGGASSYNEQFF.

The chain is built from TRBV27 and TRBJ1-2; a possible D gene is TRBD1 (6 bases). V lost 4 bases and J lost 3, with 9 bases in between. CDR1 MNHEY and CDR2 SMNVEV come from the germline V gene (reference sequence). This CDR3 spans 13 amino acids. CDR3 bases: TGTGCCAGCAGTTCCAGGGGTTACTATGGCTACACCTTC. Protein: CASSSRGYYGYTF.

The chain uses TRBV7-9 and TRBJ2-2; TRBD1 matches 9 bases. Germline V CDR1 and CDR2: SEHNR, FQNEAQ (reference sequence). V lost 5 bases and J lost 4; bases outside the gene matches: 8. CDR3 length: 16 amino acids. CDR3 in amino acids: CASSPRTGEGTGELFF. The DNA of the CDR3 is TGTGCCAGCAGCCCCCGGACAGGGGAGGGCACCGGGGAGCTGTTTTTT.

This clonotype was seen a handful of times. The chain couples TRBV6-1 to TRBJ1-4, with D possibly TRBD1 on 5 matching bases. V dropped 7 bases and J dropped 3 bases, with 15 bases sitting between them. Germline lookup yields CDR1 MNHNS and CDR2 SASEGT. There are 15 residues in the CDR3. CDR3 loop: CASTRRGVSNEKLFF. The CDR3 coding sequence is TGTGCCAGCACCCGCCGGGGGGTATCTAATGAAAAACTGTTTTTT.

This clonotype has ten or more counts. The chain combines TRBV6-2 or TRBV6-3 with TRBJ2-4, with D possibly being TRBD1 or TRBD2 (5 bases each). Per the germline V gene, CDR1 is MNHEY and CDR2 is SVGEGT. The CDR3 has 13 amino acids. V was clipped by 3 bases and J by 10 bases, with 13 bases between them. The CDR3 DNA reads as TGTGCCAGCAGTTATAGAAACTGGGGGATTCAGTACTTC. Translating gives CASSYRNWGIQYF.

A few counts support this clonotype. The chain has TRBV2 and TRBJ1-2; D remains ambiguous. Germline values: CDR1 SNHLY, CDR2 FYNNEI. CDR3 length: 14 amino acids. V was clipped by 5 bases and J by 0 bases, with 10 bases between them. CDR3 bases: TGTGCCAGCAGTACGGACGGAGCTAACTATGGCTACACCTTC. Translation gives CASSTDGANYGYTF.

This clonotype was observed a few times. This sequence joins TRBV29-1 and TRBJ1-3, with D maybe TRBD1 (6 bases). The CDR3 loop spans 12 amino acids. Germline CDR1 SQVTM, CDR2 ANQGSEA. V lost 7 bases and J lost 3, with 10 bases in between. The CDR3 loop is CSAWTDGNTIYF. CDR3 bases: TGCAGCGCCTGGACAGATGGAAACACCATATATTTT.

The chain is built from TRBV7-2 and TRBJ2-7, with unresolved D. Between the trimmed V and J ends, which lost 1 base and 3 bases, there was a span of 7 bases. CDR1 and CDR2 (germline): SGHTA, FQGNSA. This CDR3 spans 13 amino acids. The CDR3 DNA follows: TGTGCCAGCAGCTTAGGGCCTCACTACGAGCAGTACTTC. Residues: CASSLGPHYEQYF.

This clonotype has only a few counts. This sequence joins TRBV6-6 and TRBJ1-2; no clear D gene. CDR1 and CDR2 (germline): MNHNY, SVGAGI (reference sequence). The CDR3 sequence is 13 residues long. V was trimmed by 7 bases and J by 4 bases, leaving 13 bases between them. As DNA, the CDR3 is TGTGCCAGCACTCCGGACCCGTCCTATGGCTACACCTTC. As protein: CASTPDPSYGYTF.

The chain combines TRBV6-2 or TRBV6-3 with TRBJ2-7; D is perhaps TRBD2 (6 bases). This CDR3 is 15 amino acids long. Trimming removed 5 bases at V and 6 bases at J, with 20 bases between. Germline V lookup: CDR1 MNHEY, CDR2 SVGEGT. CDR3 region: CASSTVPGLPLEQYF. The CDR3 bases are TGTGCCAGCAGTACGGTTCCGGGACTCCCGCTCGAGCAGTACTTC.

The chain joins TRBV4-1 to TRBJ2-3; 8 bases are a match to TRBD1. This CDR3 is built from 17 residues. J gave up 1 base and V 1 base, and 7 bases lay outside the gene matches. CDR1 MGHRA and CDR2 YSYEKL come from the germline V gene. The CDR3 DNA sequence: TGCGCCAGCAGCCAAGGGGGGTCAGGGGGCCGCACAGATACGCAGTATTTT. It codes for CASSQGGSGGRTDTQYF.

The DNA for the CDR3 is TGCGCCAGCAGCCAAGGGGCAGGGGGGACGTACAATGAGCAGTTCTTC. Its protein product is CASSQGAGGTYNEQFF. The chain has TRBV4-3 and TRBJ2-1, with TRBD1 as a possible D gene (7 bases). The CDR3 runs 16 residues. V lost 1 base and J lost 4, with 14 bases in between. Germline assignment: CDR1 LGHNA and CDR2 YSLEER.

J is TRBJ2-3 and V is TRBV6-1, with 12 nucleotides matching TRBD2. Germline V CDR1 and CDR2: MNHNS, SASEGT. Trimming removed 8 bases from V and 1 base from J; junction bases left unmatched: 7. CDR3 length: 16 amino acids. The CDR3 loop is CASPSGGAVGTDTQYF. DNA of the CDR3: TGTGCCAGCCCTAGCGGGGGGGCTGTGGGCACAGATACGCAGTATTTT.

This clonotype has only a few counts. The chain carries TRBV6-2 or TRBV6-3 and TRBJ1-2; a possible D gene is TRBD1 (6 bases). The CDR3 length is 15 residues. The germline V and J ends were trimmed by 2 bases and 7 bases, with 17 bases remaining between them. CDR1 is MNHEY, CDR2 SVGEGT, per germline. CDR3 in amino acids: CASSYTQPGVSGYTF. The CDR3 region has the DNA TGTGCCAGCAGTTACACCCAACCAGGGGTTTCTGGCTACACCTTC.

Only a few counts were recorded for this clonotype. The rearrangement joins TRBV9 to TRBJ2-1; D might be TRBD2 (6 bases). CDR1 is SGDLS and CDR2 is YYNGEE in the germline V gene. CDR3 length: 16 residues. The germline V and J ends were trimmed by 0 bases and 0 bases, with 10 bases remaining between them. This CDR3 is CASSVDAGYSYNEQFF. The CDR3 bases are TGTGCCAGCAGCGTAGACGCGGGGTACTCCTACAATGAGCAGTTCTTC.

The chain combines TRBV20-1 with TRBJ1-1; D gene unclear. Germline lookup yields CDR1 DFQATT and CDR2 SNEGSKA (reference sequence). Between the trimmed V and J ends, which lost 1 base and 4 bases, there was a span of 10 bases. The CDR3 consists of 13 residues. CDR3 DNA: TGCAGTGCTAGAGCGTACAGTGGCACTGAAGCTTTCTTT. Translated: CSARAYSGTEAFF.

The sample holds a few counts of this clonotype. V gene TRBV5-1 combines with J gene TRBJ2-7; TRBD1 matches at 9 bases. CDR1 SGHRS and CDR2 YFSETQ come from the germline V gene. The CDR3 is 14 amino acids. J gave up 1 base and V 4 bases, and 3 bases lay outside the gene matches. The DNA of the CDR3 is TGCGCCAGCAGCATGGGACAGGGTTCCTACGAGCAGTACTTC. Translating it yields CASSMGQGSYEQYF.

This clonotype was observed a few times. The rearrangement links TRBV6-6 to TRBJ1-5, with a tentative D call TRBD1 (6 bases). Germline lookup yields CDR1 MNHNY and CDR2 SVGAGI (reference sequence). This CDR3 region has 16 residues. V gave up 0 bases and J gave up 4 bases, with 13 bases separating them. CDR3 residues: CASSYSAGAANQPQHF. The CDR3, as DNA: TGTGCCAGCAGTTACTCGGCAGGGGCCGCGAATCAGCCCCAGCATTTT.

The chain couples TRBV20-1 to TRBJ1-2; 8 nucleotides match TRBD1. The CDR3 has 14 amino acids. Germline trimming cut 2 bases from V and 5 bases from J; bases unmatched to any gene: 7. Germline values: CDR1 DFQATT, CDR2 SNEGSKA (reference sequence). The CDR3 is CSARRQGAYYGYTF. CDR3 DNA: TGCAGTGCTAGACGGCAGGGGGCTTATTATGGCTACACCTTC.

This clonotype was seen a few times. This chain uses TRBV19 with TRBJ1-5; D not resolved. V was clipped by 5 bases and J by 14 bases, with 16 bases between them. This CDR3 region has 12 residues. Germline lookup yields CDR1 LNHDA and CDR2 SQIVND (reference sequence). The CDR3 here is CASSSLSLPEHF. DNA for the CDR3: TGTGCCAGTAGTTCGCTCTCATTACCAGAGCATTTT. The entire variable domain, with the rest obtained from reference TRBV19 and TRBJ1-5, is as follows: DGGITQSPKYLFRKEGQNVTLSCEQNLNHDAMYWYRQDPGQGLRLIYYSQIVNDFQKGDIAEGYSVSREKKESFPLTVTSAQKNPTAFYLCASSSLSLPEHFGDGTRLSIL.

The chain joins TRBV4-1 to TRBJ2-7; D unclear. Deletions cut 1 base from V and 0 bases from J, with 10 bases between. Germline assignment: CDR1 MGHRA and CDR2 YSYEKL. This CDR3 has 15 residues. CDR3: CASSQALAVSYEQYV. The CDR3 DNA reads TGCGCCAGCAGCCAAGCCTTGGCTGTCTCCTACGAGCAGTACGTC.